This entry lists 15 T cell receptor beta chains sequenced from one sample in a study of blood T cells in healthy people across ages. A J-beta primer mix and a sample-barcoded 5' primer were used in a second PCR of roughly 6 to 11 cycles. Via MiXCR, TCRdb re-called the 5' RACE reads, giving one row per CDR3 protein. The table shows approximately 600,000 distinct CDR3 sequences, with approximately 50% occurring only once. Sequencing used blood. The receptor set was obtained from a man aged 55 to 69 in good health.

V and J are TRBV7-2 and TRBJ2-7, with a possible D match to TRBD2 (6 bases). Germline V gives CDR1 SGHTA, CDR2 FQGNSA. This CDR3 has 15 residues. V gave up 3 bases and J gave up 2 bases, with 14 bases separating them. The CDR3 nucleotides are TGTGCCAGCAGCTTGGGCCCCGGAGGGACCTACGAGCAGTACTTC. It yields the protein CASSLGPGGTYEQYF.

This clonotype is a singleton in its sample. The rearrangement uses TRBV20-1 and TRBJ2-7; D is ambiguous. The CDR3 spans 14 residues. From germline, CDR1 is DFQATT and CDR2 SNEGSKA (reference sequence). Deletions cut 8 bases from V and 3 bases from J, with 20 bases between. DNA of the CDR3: TGCAGTCCGGTAGCCGCCGGCAAGGGCTACGAGCAGTACTTC. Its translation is CSPVAAGKGYEQYF.

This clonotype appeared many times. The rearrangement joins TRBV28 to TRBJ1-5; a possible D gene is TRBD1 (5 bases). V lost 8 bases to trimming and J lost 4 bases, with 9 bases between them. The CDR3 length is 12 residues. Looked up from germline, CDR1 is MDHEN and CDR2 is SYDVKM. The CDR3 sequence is CASRGPNQPQHF. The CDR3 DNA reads TGTGCCAGCCGGGGCCCAAATCAGCCCCAGCATTTT.

CDR3 coding DNA: TGCGCCAGCAGGGCCAGCCCGGGTAATTCACCCCTCCACTTT. It specifies CASRASPGNSPLHF. V usage is TRBV10-2 and J usage is TRBJ1-6; D remains unclear. From germline, CDR1 is WSHSY and CDR2 SAAADI. V was cut by 6 bases and J by 6 bases, with 12 bases left in between. The CDR3 is 14 amino acids.

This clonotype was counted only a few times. As DNA, the CDR3 is TGCGCCAGCAGCTTGTATGGGCTCCTCACAGATACGCAGTATTTT. Translating it yields CASSLYGLLTDTQYF. V and J are TRBV5-1 and TRBJ2-3; D is uncertain. The CDR3 spans 15 residues. Germline lookup yields CDR1 SGHRS and CDR2 YFSETQ. Trimming left V 1 base short and J 2 bases short, with 11 bases between.

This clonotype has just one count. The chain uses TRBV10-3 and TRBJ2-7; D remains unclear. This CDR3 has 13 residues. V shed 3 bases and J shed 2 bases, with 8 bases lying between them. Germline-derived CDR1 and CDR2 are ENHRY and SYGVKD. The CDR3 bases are TGTGCCATCAGTGATAACAGACCCTACGAGCAGTACTTC. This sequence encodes CAISDNRPYEQYF.

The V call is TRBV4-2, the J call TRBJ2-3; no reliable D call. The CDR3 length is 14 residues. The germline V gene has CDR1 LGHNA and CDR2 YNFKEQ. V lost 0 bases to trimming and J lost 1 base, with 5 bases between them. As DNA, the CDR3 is TGTGCCAGCAGCCAAGAGAGTGGCACAGATACGCAGTATTTT. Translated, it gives CASSQESGTDTQYF.

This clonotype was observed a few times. The CDR3 is CATAGGLAKNIQYF. CDR3 bases: TGTGCCACCGCAGGGGGTTTGGCCAAAAACATTCAGTACTTC. This chain joins TRBV6-4 and TRBJ2-4; 7 nucleotides line up with TRBD1. The germline V gene has CDR1 MRHNA and CDR2 SNTAGT. The CDR3 runs 14 residues. With V trimmed by 10 bases and J by 1 base, 7 bases remained unmatched.

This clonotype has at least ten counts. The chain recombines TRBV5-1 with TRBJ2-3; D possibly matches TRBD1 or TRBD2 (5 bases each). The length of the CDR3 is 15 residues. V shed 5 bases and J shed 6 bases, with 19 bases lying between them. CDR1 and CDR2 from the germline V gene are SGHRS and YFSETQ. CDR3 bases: TGCGCCAGCAGTTTCTTGGGACCGACACATGATACGCAGTATTTT. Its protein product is CASSFLGPTHDTQYF.

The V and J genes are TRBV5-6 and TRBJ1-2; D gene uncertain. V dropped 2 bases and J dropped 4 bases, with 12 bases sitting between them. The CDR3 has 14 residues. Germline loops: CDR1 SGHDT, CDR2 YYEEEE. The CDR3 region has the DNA TGTGCCAGCAGCTTACGGAGGGAGTCCTATGGCTACACCTTC. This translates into CASSLRRESYGYTF.

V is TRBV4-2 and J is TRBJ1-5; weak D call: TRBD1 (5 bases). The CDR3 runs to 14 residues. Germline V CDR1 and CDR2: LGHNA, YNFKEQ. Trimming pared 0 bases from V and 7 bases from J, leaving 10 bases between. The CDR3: CASSQDTREQPQHF. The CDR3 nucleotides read TGTGCCAGCAGCCAAGATACCAGGGAGCAGCCCCAGCATTTT.

In DNA, the CDR3 is TGTGCCAGCAGCGTAGGACAGGGGGAAGATACGCAGTATTTT. Translation gives CASSVGQGEDTQYF. The chain joins TRBV7-2 to TRBJ2-3, with 10 bases identical to TRBD1. V lost 5 bases and J lost 5; bases outside the gene matches: 4. CDR3 length equals 14 residues. Germline V gene data show CDR1 as SGHTA and CDR2 as FQGNSA.

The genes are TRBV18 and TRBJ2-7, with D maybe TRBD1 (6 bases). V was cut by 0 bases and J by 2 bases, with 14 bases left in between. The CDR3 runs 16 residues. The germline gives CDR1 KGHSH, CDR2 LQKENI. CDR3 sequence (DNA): TGTGCCAGCTCACCACCTCTTTCTGGGGGCACCTACGAGCAGTACTTC. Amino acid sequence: CASSPPLSGGTYEQYF.

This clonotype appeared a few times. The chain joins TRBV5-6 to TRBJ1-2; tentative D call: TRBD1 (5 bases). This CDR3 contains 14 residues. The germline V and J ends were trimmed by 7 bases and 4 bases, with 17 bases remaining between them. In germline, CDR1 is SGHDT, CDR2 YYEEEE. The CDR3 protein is CASSRVAGTYGYTF. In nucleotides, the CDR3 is TGTGCCAGCTCCAGGGTGGCCGGGACCTATGGCTACACCTTC.

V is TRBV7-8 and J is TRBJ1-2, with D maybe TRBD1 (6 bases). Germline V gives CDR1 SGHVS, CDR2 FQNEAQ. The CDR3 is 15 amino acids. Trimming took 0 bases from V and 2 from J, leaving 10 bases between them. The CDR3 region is CASSLASQGNYGYTF. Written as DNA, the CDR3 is TGTGCCAGCAGCTTAGCGTCTCAGGGGAACTATGGCTACACCTTC.